One sample yielded the 13 T cell receptor beta chains listed below, sequenced in a study of blood T cell repertoires in COVID-19. Generated by immunoSEQ multiplex PCR, the TCRdb table keeps only in-frame clones and is missing some. The sample carries fewer than 250,000 clones, 86% recorded once. Input material: PBMCs or T cells enriched from blood (not recorded which). The receptors come from a woman between 50 and 59 years old who had recovered from COVID-19.

The chain joins TRBV29-1 to TRBJ1-1, with 9 positions matching TRBD1. CDR3 length: 12 residues. The germline V gene has CDR1 SQVTM and CDR2 ANQGSEA. Trimming cost V 6 bases and J 4 bases; bases outside gene matches: 3. CDR3 sequence reads: CSVVDRGTEAFF. CDR3 nucleotide sequence: TGCAGCGTGGTGGACAGGGGCACTGAAGCTTTCTTT.

This clone came up a few times. The chain links TRBV7-9 to TRBJ2-7, with TRBD2 matching 9 bases. Germline trimming cut 5 bases from V and 6 bases from J; bases unmatched to any gene: 17. The CDR3 sequence is 17 residues long. From germline, CDR1 is SEHNR and CDR2 FQNEAQ (reference sequence). The CDR3 DNA follows: TGTGCCAGCAGCCCGATCGAGGGGACTAGCTTCCCCCCCGAGCAGTACTTC. This codes for CASSPIEGTSFPPEQYF.

This clone has just one count. The CDR3 here is CASSPDSYAGYTF. The DNA for the CDR3 is TGTGCCAGCTCACCAGACAGCTATGCTGGCTACACCTTC. V gene TRBV18 combines with J gene TRBJ1-2; D is perhaps TRBD1 (5 bases). Trimming took 2 bases from V and 7 from J, leaving 11 bases between them. The CDR3 sequence is 13 residues long. Germline CDR1 is KGHSH and CDR2 is LQKENI.

V gene TRBV6-2 or TRBV6-3 combines with J gene TRBJ2-5; D may be TRBD1 (6 bases). The CDR3 loop spans 14 amino acids. CDR1 and CDR2 (germline): MNHEY, SVGEGT. Trimming pared 5 bases from V and 3 bases from J, leaving 13 bases between. The CDR3 here is CASSHGTLKETQYF. For the CDR3, the DNA is TGTGCCAGCAGTCACGGGACACTTAAAGAGACCCAGTACTTC.

V and J are TRBV5-5 and TRBJ2-7; D perhaps matches TRBD2 (5 bases). V lost 0 bases and J lost 2, with 12 bases in between. Germline-derived CDR1 and CDR2 are SGHKS and YYEKEE (reference sequence). This CDR3 is 15 amino acids long. The CDR3 protein is CASSLGAEGAYEQYF. In DNA, the CDR3 is TGTGCCAGCAGCTTGGGTGCAGAGGGCGCCTACGAGCAGTACTTC.

This clone was detected ten times or more. The genes are TRBV4-3 and TRBJ1-1; D is perhaps TRBD1 (5 bases). Germline loops: CDR1 LGHNA, CDR2 YSLEER. V lost 3 bases to trimming and J lost 1 base, with 9 bases between them. The CDR3 loop spans 14 amino acids. DNA for the CDR3: TGCGCCAGCAGCCACCTCCAGGGGAACACTGAAGCTTTCTTT. It specifies CASSHLQGNTEAFF.

The chain combines TRBV27 with TRBJ2-1; D is possibly TRBD2 (6 bases). CDR1 and CDR2 from the germline V gene are MNHEY and SMNVEV (reference sequence). This CDR3 spans 11 amino acids. V lost 7 bases and J 12 bases, leaving 13 bases between the germline ends. This chain's CDR3 is CASTGGRWQFF. The CDR3, as DNA: TGTGCCAGCACTGGAGGGAGGTGGCAGTTCTTC.

The rearrangement uses TRBV5-5 and TRBJ2-7; TRBD1 matches at 10 bases. The V gene's germline CDR1 is SGHKS and CDR2 YYEKEE (reference sequence). The length of the CDR3 is 13 residues. The V and J ends lost 7 bases and 2 bases, in that order; junction bases with no gene match: 3. The CDR3: CASAGTGAYEQYF. DNA for the CDR3: TGTGCCAGCGCCGGGACAGGGGCCTACGAGCAGTACTTC.

This clone came up once. CDR3 DNA sequence: TGTGCCAGCAGCCGAACCCCAGGGGGGAACACCGGGGAGCTGTTTTTT. Translating gives CASSRTPGGNTGELFF. The chain combines TRBV7-6 with TRBJ2-2, with 7 bases lining up with TRBD1. V was pared by 5 bases and J by 1 base, with 7 bases of the junction left unmatched. CDR1 and CDR2 from the germline V gene are SGHVS and FNYEAQ. This CDR3 is built from 16 residues. Based on the CDR3 plus reference TRBV7-6 and TRBJ2-2, the full variable domain is GAGVSQSPRYKVTKRGQDVALRCDPISGHVSLYWYRQALGQGPEFLTYFNYEAQQDKSGLPNDRFSAERPEGSISTLTIQRTEQRDSAMYRCASSRTPGGNTGELFFGEGSRLTVL.

This clone appeared a few times. The chain is built from TRBV11-3 and TRBJ1-1, with D perhaps TRBD1 (6 bases). The CDR3 spans 13 residues. CDR1 and CDR2 from the germline V gene are SGHNT and YENEEA. With 4 bases removed from V and 8 bases from J, the gap between germline ends came to 14 bases. CDR3 region: CASSSGQPGEAFF. Here the CDR3 DNA reads TGTGCCAGCAGCTCCGGACAGCCTGGCGAAGCTTTCTTT.

V and J are TRBV9 and TRBJ2-3, with TRBD2 matching over 9 bases. CDR3 length: 16 amino acids. The trim removed 0 bases at V and 6 bases at J, leaving 8 bases unmatched. CDR1 is SGDLS, CDR2 YYNGEE, per germline. The CDR3 loop is CASSVVAGGPGDTQYF. As DNA, the CDR3 is TGTGCCAGCAGCGTAGTTGCGGGAGGGCCCGGGGATACGCAGTATTTT.

The V gene is TRBV4-1, the J gene TRBJ2-2, with a tentative D call TRBD2 (6 bases). V dropped 1 base and J dropped 5 bases, with 23 bases sitting between them. This CDR3 is 19 amino acids long. In germline, CDR1 is MGHRA, CDR2 YSYEKL. In DNA form, the CDR3 reads TGCGCCAGCAGCCAAGGGGGACTTCGCCGTCCCCGGTGGACCGGGGAGCTGTTTTTT. It specifies CASSQGGLRRPRWTGELFF.

The chain has TRBV7-3 and TRBJ2-1; 9 bases align to TRBD2. CDR3 size: 15 residues. V shed 6 bases and J 2 bases; nucleotides not matched to a gene: 5. Germline CDR1 and CDR2: SGHTA and FQGTGA. CDR3 protein: CASRSSSGAYNEQFF. CDR3 nucleotides: TGTGCCAGCAGGTCTTCTAGCGGGGCCTACAATGAGCAGTTCTTC. The variable domain in full, completed from reference TRBV7-3 and TRBJ2-1, reads GAGVSQTPSNKVTEKGKYVELRCDPISGHTALYWYRQSLGQGPEFLIYFQGTGAADDSGLPNDRFFAVRPEGSVSTLKIQRTERGDSAVYLCASRSSSGAYNEQFFGPGTRLTVL.